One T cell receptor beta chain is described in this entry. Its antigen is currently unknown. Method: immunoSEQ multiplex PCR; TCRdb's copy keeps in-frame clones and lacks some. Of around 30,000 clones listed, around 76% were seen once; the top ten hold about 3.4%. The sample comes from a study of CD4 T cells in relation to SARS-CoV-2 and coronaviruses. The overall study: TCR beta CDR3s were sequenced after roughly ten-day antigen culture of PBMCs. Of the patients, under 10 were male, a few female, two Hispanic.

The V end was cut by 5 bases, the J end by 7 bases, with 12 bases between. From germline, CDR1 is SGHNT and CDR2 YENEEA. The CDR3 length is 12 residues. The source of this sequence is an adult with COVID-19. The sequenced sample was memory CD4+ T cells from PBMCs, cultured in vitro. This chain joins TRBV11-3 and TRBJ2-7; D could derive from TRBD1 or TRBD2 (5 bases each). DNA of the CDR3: TGTGCCAGCAGCCGTGGGGGTTGGGAGCAGTACTTC. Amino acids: CASSRGGWEQYF.